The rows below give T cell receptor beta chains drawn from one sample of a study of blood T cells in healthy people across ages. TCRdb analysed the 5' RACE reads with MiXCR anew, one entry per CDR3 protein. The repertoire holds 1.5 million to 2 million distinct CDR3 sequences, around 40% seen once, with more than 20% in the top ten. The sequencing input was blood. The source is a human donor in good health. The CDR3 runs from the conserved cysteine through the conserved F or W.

CDR3 protein: CASGGRLAGYNEQFF
J gene: TRBJ2-1
V gene: TRBV12-3/TRBV12-4

CDR3 protein: CAGSPLRAGNEQFF
J gene: TRBJ2-1
V gene: TRBV6-5

CDR3 protein: CASSPSEGTGLSGANVLTF
J gene: TRBJ2-6
V gene: TRBV18

CDR3 protein: CSARDEASGGEHTDTQYF
J gene: TRBJ2-3
V gene: TRBV20-1

CDR3 protein: CASSFSGTSGQETQYF
J gene: TRBJ2-5
V gene: TRBV7-9

CDR3 protein: CATRQSSGTEAFF
J gene: TRBJ1-1
V gene: TRBV24-1

CDR3 protein: CASSQYGTSGGAGTDTQYF
J gene: TRBJ2-3
V gene: TRBV4-2

CDR3 protein: CASSAGGAETQYF
J gene: TRBJ2-5
V gene: TRBV9

CDR3 protein: CATRFPDRDTYEQYF
J gene: TRBJ2-7
V gene: TRBV24-1

CDR3 protein: CSARDLAGSSYEQYF
J gene: TRBJ2-7
V gene: TRBV20-1